These 24 T cell receptor beta chains share one sample of origin, sequenced in a study of radiotherapy plus CTLA-4 blockade in lung cancer. Repertoires were generated with immunoSEQ multiplex PCR, while TCRdb's copy carries only in-frame clones and drops some. Of about 73,000 clones listed, roughly 87% are singletons. This material consisted of peripheral blood, taken from a patient treated with radiotherapy plus ipilimumab. The receptor source for this set is a human donor with non-small cell lung cancer that progressed on radiotherapy plus ipilimumab.

The chain recombines TRBV28 with TRBJ1-2; a weak D match, TRBD1 (5 bases). V gave up 5 bases and J gave up 7 bases, with 20 bases separating them. The V gene's germline CDR1 is MDHEN and CDR2 SYDVKM. The CDR3 spans 15 residues. CDR3 sequence: CASSPIGAGNLGYTF. The CDR3 bases are TGTGCCAGCAGTCCGATTGGGGCAGGGAACCTTGGCTACACCTTC.

This clone was counted a few times. V gene TRBV6-1 combines with J gene TRBJ1-4; D ambiguous. This CDR3 has 15 residues. CDR1 and CDR2 (germline): MNHNS, SASEGT. V was clipped by 6 bases and J by 5 bases, with 16 bases between them. The CDR3 reads CASSRWPRGNEKLFF. The CDR3 DNA reads as TGTGCCAGCAGCCGGTGGCCCCGGGGAAATGAAAAACTGTTTTTT.

This chain connects TRBV19 to TRBJ1-1; maybe TRBD1 (5 bases). The CDR3 contains 16 residues. Trimming shortened V by 6 bases and J by 3 bases, and 20 bases separated the two germline ends. In germline, CDR1 is LNHDA, CDR2 SQIVND (reference sequence). CDR3 amino acids: CASSEVETWGDTEAFF. Here the CDR3 DNA reads TGTGCCAGTAGCGAGGTCGAAACTTGGGGGGACACTGAAGCTTTCTTT.

This clone was picked up a small number of times. This sequence joins TRBV10-3 and TRBJ2-7; D ambiguous. The CDR3 covers 11 residues. With 11 bases removed from V and 9 bases from J, the gap between germline ends came to 17 bases. CDR1 and CDR2 from the germline V gene are ENHRY and SYGVKD. The CDR3 bases are TGTGCCCTATTGACCCCGGTTTCGCAGTACGTC. Translation gives CALLTPVSQYV.

The gene calls are TRBV5-4 and TRBJ2-1, with 13 bases fitting TRBD2. Germline CDR1 reads SGHNT; CDR2 reads YYREEE (reference sequence). Trimming removed 4 bases from V and 10 bases from J; junction bases left unmatched: 11. The length of the CDR3 is 16 residues. DNA for the CDR3: TGTGCCAGCAGCCCTAAGACTAGCGGGAGGACAACGGAGCAGTTCTTC. This encodes CASSPKTSGRTTEQFF. The whole variable domain, filled in from reference TRBV5-4 and TRBJ2-1, reads ETGVTQSPTHLIKTRGQQVTLRCSSQSGHNTVSWYQQALGQGPQFIFQYYREEENGRGNFPPRFSGLQFPNYSSELNVNALELDDSALYLCASSPKTSGRTTEQFFGPGTRLTVL.

This chain joins TRBV14 and TRBJ2-7, with D perhaps TRBD1 or TRBD2 (5 bases each). Trimming left V 1 base short and J 6 bases short, with 10 bases between. The CDR3 has 13 amino acids. The V gene's germline CDR1 is SGHDN and CDR2 FVKESK. The CDR3 spells CASSQATGTEQYF. The DNA for the CDR3 is TGTGCCAGCAGCCAAGCGACCGGGACCGAGCAGTACTTC.

The J gene is TRBJ2-5, the V gene TRBV6-6, with 7 bases identical to TRBD2. This CDR3 contains 13 residues. J was trimmed by 5 bases and V by 6 bases; bases with no gene match: 6. CDR1 is MNHNY and CDR2 is SVGAGI in the germline V gene (reference sequence). The CDR3 region has the DNA TGTGCCAGCAGCGAATGGACTAGGGAGACCCAGTACTTC. This gives the protein CASSEWTRETQYF.

The chain has TRBV28 and TRBJ1-5; D is unclear. Trimming took off 5 bases at V and 8 bases at J, with 10 bases between the two ends. The CDR3 spans 12 residues. The germline CDR1 and CDR2 sequences are MDHEN and SYDVKM. The CDR3 region has the DNA TGTGCCAGCAGTCAATTATTGGAGCCCCAGCATTTT. Residues: CASSQLLEPQHF. The full variable domain, its missing parts supplied by reference TRBV28 and TRBJ1-5, is DVKVTQSSRYLVKRTGEKVFLECVQDMDHENMFWYRQDPGLGLRLIYFSYDVKMKEKGDIPEGYSVSREKKERFSLILESASTNQTSMYLCASSQLLEPQHFGDGTRLSIL.

This sequence joins TRBV20-1 and TRBJ2-1; no clear D. V lost 6 bases, J lost 9 bases, and 12 bases lay in between. Per germline, CDR1 DFQATT and CDR2 SNEGSKA (reference sequence). This CDR3 comprises 11 residues. In DNA form, the CDR3 reads TGCAGTGCCCCTCGTATGGCTGAGCAGTTCTTC. Its translation: CSAPRMAEQFF.

The rearrangement uses TRBV7-9 and TRBJ2-3; 9 bases fit TRBD2. V gave up 1 base and J gave up 5 bases; unmatched junction bases: 1. Germline V lookup: CDR1 SEHNR, CDR2 FQNEAQ (reference sequence). The CDR3 spans 14 residues. The CDR3 loop is CASSLVAGVDTQYF. In DNA, the CDR3 is TGTGCCAGCAGCTTAGTAGCGGGAGTAGATACGCAGTATTTT.

Written as DNA, the CDR3 is TGCGCCAGCAGCTTCTACGAGTCCTCCTACGAGCAGTACTTC. It translates to CASSFYESSYEQYF. The genes are TRBV5-1 and TRBJ2-7; D remains unclear. Germline CDR1 and CDR2: SGHRS and YFSETQ. This CDR3 comprises 14 residues. The V end lost 2 bases, the J end lost 0 bases, and 9 bases lay between the germline ends.

The chain is built from TRBV5-1 and TRBJ2-7; no definite D call. Trimming removed 0 bases at V and 12 bases at J, with 10 bases between. Germline lookup yields CDR1 SGHRS and CDR2 YFSETQ. This CDR3 is built from 11 residues. The CDR3 DNA reads as TGCGCCAGCAGCTTGGAGGACCGGCGGTACTTC. It codes for CASSLEDRRYF.

This sequence joins TRBV6-4 and TRBJ1-2; TRBD1 might be the D (5 bases). The CDR3 extends over 15 amino acids. The ends were cut back, 6 bases at V and 4 bases at J, with 18 bases in the middle. Germline CDR1 and CDR2: MRHNA and SNTAGT. CDR3 in amino acids: CASSPGGAGSYGYTF. CDR3 nucleotide sequence: TGTGCCAGCAGCCCCGGTGGAGCAGGGAGCTATGGCTACACCTTC.

With respect to this clone: Other DNA sequences in this sample translate to the same CDR3. The V and J genes are TRBV2 and TRBJ2-3; 7 bases are a match to TRBD1. V was clipped by 7 bases and J by 2 bases; unmatched bases: 6. CDR1 SNHLY and CDR2 FYNNEI come from the germline V gene. This CDR3 region has 14 residues. The CDR3 region is CASKKDRNTDTQYF. The DNA for the CDR3 is TGTGCCAGCAAAAAGGACAGGAACACAGATACGCAGTATTTT.

The chain is built from TRBV7-6 and TRBJ2-3; 7 positions agree with TRBD2. The V and J ends lost 2 bases and 2 bases, in that order; junction bases with no gene match: 10. Germline CDR1 and CDR2: SGHVS and FNYEAQ. The CDR3 totals 17 residues. The CDR3 region has the DNA TGTGCCAGCAGCTTAACGGCGGGAGCTAGGGTCACAGATACGCAGTATTTT. It specifies CASSLTAGARVTDTQYF. The full variable domain, in which reference TRBV7-6 and TRBJ2-3 provide the parts outside the CDR3, is GAGVSQSPRYKVTKRGQDVALRCDPISGHVSLYWYRQALGQGPEFLTYFNYEAQQDKSGLPNDRFSAERPEGSISTLTIQRTEQRDSAMYRCASSLTAGARVTDTQYFGPGTRLTVL.

The chain is built from TRBV2 and TRBJ2-1; D gene ambiguous. Germline V gene lookup returns CDR1 SNHLY and CDR2 FYNNEI. The V gene lost 11 bases and the J gene lost 5 bases, with 10 bases spanning the gap. The CDR3 spans 11 residues. The CDR3 loop reads CAGSSDNEQFF. The CDR3 region has the DNA TGTGCCGGCTCAAGTGACAATGAGCAGTTCTTC.

V and J are TRBV6-1 and TRBJ2-5; TRBD1 might be the D (6 bases). CDR1 and CDR2 from the germline V gene are MNHNS and SASEGT. V was pared by 5 bases and J by 7 bases, with 11 bases between. The CDR3 is made up of 12 amino acids. The CDR3 DNA is TGTGCCAGCAGTAGTCTAGGGGGGACCCAGTACTTC. Its translation is CASSSLGGTQYF.

V gene TRBV18 combines with J gene TRBJ1-1; D perhaps matches TRBD1 (5 bases). Trimming pared 3 bases from V and 5 bases from J, leaving 19 bases between. Per germline, CDR1 KGHSH and CDR2 LQKENI. The CDR3 loop spans 16 amino acids. The CDR3 DNA reads as TGTGCCAGCTCACCCCAAGAACAGACAGTAGGGACTGAAGCTTTCTTT. This translates into CASSPQEQTVGTEAFF.

The V call is TRBV28, the J call TRBJ2-5, with 7 bases lining up with TRBD1. The CDR3 is made up of 14 amino acids. CDR1 MDHEN and CDR2 SYDVKM come from the germline V gene. V was pared by 6 bases and J by 4 bases, with 8 bases of the junction left unmatched. The CDR3 loop is CASRLRQGRETQYF. The CDR3 DNA reads TGTGCCAGCAGACTTCGACAGGGCCGAGAGACCCAGTACTTC.

This chain joins TRBV20-1 and TRBJ1-1; TRBD1 is a possible D gene (5 bases). The V gene lost 5 bases and the J gene lost 8 bases, with 12 bases spanning the gap. The CDR3 runs to 11 residues. Germline CDR1 reads DFQATT; CDR2 reads SNEGSKA (reference sequence). The CDR3 bases are TGCAGTGCTCTCAGGGTAGAGGAAGCTTTCTTT. Translation gives CSALRVEEAFF.

V and J are TRBV7-9 and TRBJ2-7; D gene uncertain. This CDR3 has 14 residues. V was clipped by 3 bases and J by 2 bases, with 11 bases between them. The germline gives CDR1 SEHNR, CDR2 FQNEAQ (reference sequence). CDR3 loop: CASSLSNGPYEQYF. The DNA of the CDR3 is TGTGCCAGCAGCTTGTCTAACGGCCCCTACGAGCAGTACTTC.

The CDR3 here is CASSEGTGGTGELFF. In DNA, the CDR3 is TGTGCCAGCAGTGAAGGGACAGGGGGCACCGGGGAGCTGTTTTTT. This chain uses TRBV6-1 with TRBJ2-2; 10 bases are shared with TRBD1. The CDR3 is 15 residues long. Looked up from germline, CDR1 is MNHNS and CDR2 is SASEGT. Trimming took 1 base from V and 4 from J; bases not matched to a gene: 0.

This chain connects TRBV6-6 to TRBJ2-7; 12 positions agree with TRBD1. Germline assignment: CDR1 MNHNY and CDR2 SVGAGI (reference sequence). The CDR3 has 16 amino acids. Trimming removed 5 bases from V and 2 bases from J; junction bases left unmatched: 7. Here the CDR3 reads CASSPPRDRGPYEQYF. The CDR3 DNA reads as TGTGCCAGCAGTCCCCCCCGGGACAGGGGGCCCTACGAGCAGTACTTC.

J is TRBJ2-2 and V is TRBV28, with TRBD2 matching 9 bases. In germline, CDR1 is MDHEN, CDR2 SYDVKM. V lost 6 bases, J lost 3 bases, and 8 bases stayed unmatched. There are 16 residues in the CDR3. This CDR3 reads CASSPQRLADTGELFF. The CDR3 nucleotides read TGTGCCAGCAGCCCTCAACGACTAGCGGACACCGGGGAGCTGTTTTTT.